This TCR beta chain is drawn from a study of blood T cell repertoires in COVID-19. V was shortened by 3 bases and J by 6 bases, with 9 bases between the two germline ends. This CDR3 is built from 11 residues. Germline V gives CDR1 DFQATT, CDR2 SNEGSKA (reference sequence). Sequenced by immunoSEQ multiplex PCR; TCRdb stores in-frame clones only, minus some. The sample has about 160,000 clones, about 87% seen once. The chain joins TRBV20-1 to TRBJ2-7, with unresolved D. The clonotype originates from a woman in her fifties or sixties who had recovered from COVID-19. The specimen was peripheral blood. The CDR3 loop is CSARARREQYF. The CDR3, as DNA: TGCAGTGCTAGGGCCCGCCGCGAGCAGTACTTC.